Below, 9 T cell receptor beta chains from the same sample are listed, as sequenced in a study of CD8+ T cells in alopecia areata. Extracted RNA was reverse transcribed, and the resulting cDNA served as sequencing template. Repertoires were generated with immunoSEQ multiplex PCR, while TCRdb's copy carries only in-frame clones and drops some. Here the sample spans approximately 200,000 clones, around two fifths being singletons. As to treatment: oral pan-JAK inhibitor, 5-10 mg twice daily. This sample comprised CD4+ T cells sorted from blood, obtained around week 37, from a patient treated with tofacitinib. All receptors come from a human donor with alopecia areata.

The sample holds one count of this clone. A far more abundant clone sits one base away, making this likely a read error. This chain links TRBV7-2 with TRBJ1-5; TRBD1 matches 10 bases. Germline CDR1 reads SGHTA; CDR2 reads FQGNSA. This CDR3 comprises 16 residues. CDR3 bases: TGTGACAGCAGCTATTTGGGGGACAGGGGAAGTCAGCCCCAGCATTTT. It codes for CDSSYLGDRGSQPQHF.

The chain has TRBV7-3 and TRBJ2-2; possibly TRBD1 for D (5 bases). Trimming cost V 2 bases and J 5 bases, with 6 bases left between them. The CDR3 loop spans 13 amino acids. Germline lookup yields CDR1 SGHTA and CDR2 FQGTGA. The CDR3 protein is CASSLGATGELFF. The CDR3 DNA follows: TGTGCCAGCAGCTTAGGGGCTACCGGGGAGCTGTTTTTT.

This chain links TRBV7-2 with TRBJ2-3; 12 bases fit TRBD2. CDR1 and CDR2 from the germline V gene are SGHTA and FQGNSA. This CDR3 spans 17 amino acids. V lost 4 bases to trimming and J lost 2 bases; unmatched junction nucleotides: 7. The CDR3, as DNA: TGTGCCAGCAGCTCCCTAGCGGGAGGGCGTGTCACAGATACGCAGTATTTT. This encodes CASSSLAGGRVTDTQYF.

This sequence joins TRBV7-3 and TRBJ2-3; 12 bases align to TRBD2. This CDR3 spans 17 amino acids. Trimming took 5 bases from V and 4 from J; bases not matched to a gene: 10. Germline V lookup: CDR1 SGHTA, CDR2 FQGTGA. The CDR3 protein is CASSPTTSGREADTQYF. CDR3 bases: TGTGCCAGCAGCCCGACGACTAGCGGGAGAGAGGCAGATACGCAGTATTTT.

CDR3: CASGEDTQYF. DNA of the CDR3: TGTGCCAGCGGGGAAGATACGCAGTATTTT. The chain has TRBV7-2 and TRBJ2-3; no firm D call. V lost 8 bases and J 5 bases, leaving 5 bases between the germline ends. CDR1 SGHTA and CDR2 FQGNSA come from the germline V gene. The CDR3 runs to 10 residues. Full variable domain (rest looked up from reference TRBV7-2 and TRBJ2-3): GAGVSQSPSNKVTEKGKDVELRCDPISGHTALYWYRQSLGQGLEFLIYFQGNSAPDKSGLPSDRFSAERTGGSVSTLTIQRTQQEDSAVYLCASGEDTQYFGPGTRLTVL.

The CDR3 sequence: CSVRRGAYNEQFF. CDR3 nucleotides: TGCAGCGTCCGGAGAGGGGCCTACAATGAGCAGTTCTTC. The V call is TRBV29-1, the J call TRBJ2-1; D is possibly TRBD1 or TRBD2 (5 bases each). Trimming took 6 bases from V and 2 from J, leaving 11 bases between them. The germline V gene has CDR1 SQVTM and CDR2 ANQGSEA. CDR3 length equals 13 residues.

The genes are TRBV23-1 and TRBJ2-7, with 9 bases that match TRBD1. TRBV23-1 is an open reading frame whose function is uncertain. The CDR3 runs 15 residues. The V segment lost 5 bases and the J segment 0 bases; nucleotides outside the gene matches: 5. The CDR3 loop reads CASSLGQGSSYEQYF. The CDR3 nucleotides are TGCGCCAGCAGTTTAGGACAGGGGAGCTCCTACGAGCAGTACTTC.

This clone was counted between two and nine times. V and J are TRBV18 and TRBJ2-7; D is perhaps TRBD1 or TRBD2 (5 bases each). Deletions cut 3 bases from V and 12 bases from J, with 15 bases between. This CDR3 spans 12 amino acids. Germline-derived CDR1 and CDR2 are KGHSH and LQKENI. This CDR3 reads CASSPGPMGWYF. CDR3 bases: TGTGCCAGCTCACCGGGACCTATGGGCTGGTACTTC. Full variable domain (outside the CDR3, taken from reference TRBV18 and TRBJ2-7): NAGVMQNPRHLVRRRGQEARLRCSPMKGHSHVYWYRQLPEEGLKFMVYLQKENIIDESGMPKERFSAEFPKEGPSILRIQQVVRGDSAAYFCASSPGPMGWYFGPGTRLTVT.

The chain employs TRBV30 and TRBJ2-5; 11 positions match TRBD1. Per germline, CDR1 GTSNPN and CDR2 SVGIG (reference sequence). After removal of 5 bases from V and 3 bases from J, the junction contained 2 bases not matched to a gene. CDR3 length: 13 amino acids. CDR3 sequence: CAWGTGGEETQYF. The CDR3 nucleotides are TGTGCCTGGGGGACAGGGGGAGAAGAGACCCAGTACTTC.